Shown below are 6 T cell receptor beta chains from a single sample sequenced in a study of blood T cell repertoires in COVID-19. TCRdb's table, derived via immunoSEQ multiplex PCR, lists solely in-frame clones and lacks some. Among around 68,000 clones listed, roughly 86% were seen once. The sequenced sample consisted of peripheral blood. The source is a woman aged 45-65 years with acute or convalescent COVID-19.

This clone was picked up one time. This chain uses TRBV6-6 with TRBJ2-7; D possibly corresponds to TRBD2 (6 bases). V was cut by 4 bases and J by 0 bases, with 13 bases left in between. In germline, CDR1 is MNHNY, CDR2 SVGAGI (reference sequence). This CDR3 is 15 amino acids long. CDR3 in amino acids: CASSSEGRGSYEQYF. The CDR3 DNA is TGTGCCAGCAGTTCGGAGGGTCGGGGCTCCTACGAGCAGTACTTC.

The rearrangement uses TRBV27 and TRBJ2-7; D is unclear. The CDR3 loop spans 16 amino acids. Looked up from germline, CDR1 is MNHEY and CDR2 is SMNVEV (reference sequence). Trimming took 2 bases from V and 3 from J, leaving 17 bases between them. The CDR3 nucleotides read TGTGCCAGCAGTTTACATACGAAACCGAGGCTCTACGAGCAGTACTTC. Residues: CASSLHTKPRLYEQYF.

DNA for the CDR3: TGCAGCGTTGAGGATTCGGGGGGTGGCTACACCTTC. Translated, it gives CSVEDSGGGYTF. J is TRBJ1-2 and V is TRBV29-1, with D perhaps TRBD1 (5 bases). Between the trimmed V and J ends, which lost 3 bases and 7 bases, there was a span of 12 bases. From germline, CDR1 is SQVTM and CDR2 ANQGSEA. The CDR3 has 12 residues.

This clone appeared a single time. This chain connects TRBV6-5 to TRBJ2-1, with TRBD2 matching over 8 bases. V gave up 5 bases and J gave up 9 bases; unmatched junction bases: 6. Looked up from germline, CDR1 is MNHEY and CDR2 is SVGAGI. The CDR3 covers 13 residues. The DNA of the CDR3 is TGTGCCAGCAGTCCCGGGGGGGCGGTTGAGCAGTTCTTC. This sequence encodes CASSPGGAVEQFF.

The CDR3 DNA follows: TGCGCCAGCGTCCGACTAGCGGGGGGACAAAGCACAGATACGCAGTATTTT. Protein product: CASVRLAGGQSTDTQYF. This chain links TRBV5-1 with TRBJ2-3; 13 bases map to TRBD2. The CDR3 is 17 amino acids. Germline CDR1 SGHRS, CDR2 YFSETQ. Trimming at V came to 7 bases and at J to 0 bases, leaving 8 bases not matched to a gene.

The V and J genes are TRBV12-3 or TRBV12-4 and TRBJ2-1; D ambiguous. This CDR3 spans 11 amino acids. Between the trimmed V and J ends, which lost 5 bases and 5 bases, there was a span of 4 bases. The CDR3 loop reads CASSTNNEQFF. CDR3 in DNA: TGTGCCAGCAGTACAAACAATGAGCAGTTCTTC.